This is a list of T cell receptor beta chains from one sample in a study of control samples from healthy donors and cancer patients. Sequenced by immunoSEQ multiplex PCR; TCRdb stores in-frame clones only, minus some. The sample lists 260,000 or so clones; approximately 80% were seen once. The sequenced material came from PBMCs. These receptor sequences come from a woman aged 60-75 years with lung cancer. Each CDR3 is given with its conserved first and last residue. D genes are given only for firm matches. A clone size is listed for some rows: how often the clone was seen (once, few, many), or a class if it is expanded.

>-|16|TRBD1|TRBJ1-3|TRBV19
CASSTTSGGSGNTIYF
TGTGCCAGTAGTACCACCTCAGGGGGCTCTGGAAACACCATATATTTT
>once|18|TRBD2|TRBJ2-1|TRBV19
CASSIKPPGTSFYNEQFF
TGTGCCAGTAGTATTAAGCCCCCCGGGACTAGCTTCTACAATGAGCAGTTCTTC
>once|13|-|TRBJ2-1|TRBV20-1
CSASNPASGEQFF
TGCAGTGCTAGTAATCCGGCCTCGGGTGAGCAGTTCTTC
>once|15|TRBD1|TRBJ2-2|TRBV3-1/TRBV3-2
CASSQRTGRTGELFF
TGTGCCAGCAGCCAAAGGACAGGGCGCACCGGGGAGCTGTTTTTT
>-|16|-|TRBJ2-3|TRBV6-5
CASSYSIGGNTDTQYF
TGTGCCAGCAGTTACTCTATCGGGGGCAACACAGATACGCAGTATTTT
>-|13|-|TRBJ1-3|TRBV20-1
CSASQAIGNTIYF
TGCAGTGCTAGTCAGGCAATCGGAAACACCATATATTTT
>-|13|-|TRBJ2-2|TRBV12-3/TRBV12-4
CASSQVFTGELFF
TGTGCCAGCAGCCAGGTGTTCACCGGGGAGCTGTTTTTT
>-|15|-|TRBJ1-5|TRBV5-1
CASSLGEAGNQPQHF
TGCGCCAGCAGCTTGGGTGAGGCCGGCAATCAGCCCCAGCATTTT
>-|17|-|TRBJ1-1|TRBV18
CASSPLGPGTENTEAFF
TGTGCCAGCTCACCACTTGGACCCGGGACTGAGAACACTGAAGCTTTCTTT
>-|14|TRBD1|TRBJ1-1|TRBV19
CASSTGGPSTEAFF
TGTGCCAGTAGTACAGGGGGCCCCAGCACTGAAGCTTTCTTT
>-|18|TRBD1|TRBJ2-4|TRBV30
CAWSVPGTGALAKNIQYF
TGTGCCTGGAGTGTACCTGGGACAGGTGCCCTAGCCAAAAACATTCAGTACTTC
>-|18|-|TRBJ1-3|TRBV5-1
CASSFFQGLESSGNTIYF
TGCGCCAGCAGCTTTTTCCAGGGTTTGGAATCCTCTGGAAACACCATATATTTT
>-|13|TRBD2|TRBJ2-7|TRBV14
CASSRGSTYEQYF
TGTGCCAGCAGCCGCGGGAGTACGTACGAGCAGTACTTC
>-|15|TRBD1|TRBJ2-2|TRBV18
CASSPRQGDTGELFF
TGTGCCAGCTCACCACGACAGGGGGACACCGGGGAGCTGTTTTTT
>-|12|-|TRBJ2-7|TRBV6-6
CASSYSSYEQYF
TGTGCCAGCAGTTACAGCTCCTACGAGCAGTACTTC
>-|15|-|TRBJ1-1|TRBV2
CASRSLGGGNTEAFF
TGTGCCAGCCGGTCCTTGGGGGGCGGGAACACTGAAGCTTTCTTT
>-|14|-|TRBJ1-2|TRBV21-1
CASSKVTVNYGYTF
TGTGCCAGCAGCAAAGTGACAGTAAACTATGGCTACACCTTC
>few|13|-|TRBJ2-3|TRBV2
CASGKAQIDTQYF
TGTGCCAGCGGCAAAGCGCAGATAGATACGCAGTATTTT
>few|13|-|TRBJ2-1|TRBV2
CATGTNRDNEQFF
TGTGCCACCGGGACCAATAGGGACAATGAGCAGTTCTTC
>-|21|TRBD1|TRBJ2-4|TRBV9
CASSVEGAGRGFRSAKNIQYF
TGTGCCAGCAGCGTAGAAGGGGCGGGCAGGGGGTTTCGATCGGCCAAAAACATTCAGTACTTC
>once|13|-|TRBJ2-3|TRBV2
CASGEWGTDTQYF
TGTGCCAGCGGGGAGTGGGGGACGGATACGCAGTATTTT
>-|13|-|TRBJ2-2|TRBV18
CASSPPRTGELFF
TGTGCCAGCTCACCACCTAGAACCGGGGAGCTGTTTTTT
>-|13|-|TRBJ1-5|TRBV6-5
CASSSHMGQPQHF
TGTGCCAGCAGTTCCCACATGGGTCAGCCCCAGCATTTT
>-|16|TRBD2|TRBJ2-7|TRBV27
CASSRGASGADYEQYF
TGTGCCAGCAGCCGCGGGGCTAGCGGGGCCGACTACGAGCAGTACTTC
>-|14|TRBD1|TRBJ1-1|TRBV9
CASSLGTGGTEAFF
TGTGCCAGCAGCCTCGGGACAGGCGGGACTGAAGCTTTCTTT
>-|17|TRBD1|TRBJ2-6|TRBV18
CASSRGQDSAGANVLTF
TGTGCCAGCTCACGCGGACAGGACAGCGCTGGGGCCAACGTCCTGACTTTC
>-|11|-|TRBJ2-3|TRBV11-2
CASSSDWAQYF
TGTGCCAGCAGCTCTGATTGGGCGCAGTATTTT
>-|15|TRBD1|TRBJ2-3|TRBV5-8
CASSFLGQGADTQYF
TGTGCCAGCAGCTTTTTGGGACAGGGGGCAGATACGCAGTATTTT
>-|17|-|TRBJ1-3|TRBV30
CAWSARGGGLSGNTIYF
TGTGCCTGGAGTGCCCGCGGAGGGGGTCTGTCTGGAAACACCATATATTTT
>-|13|TRBD1|TRBJ1-5|TRBV2
CASTGTGGQPQHF
TGTGCCAGCACAGGGACAGGGGGCCAGCCCCAGCATTTT